One and the same sample provided the 11 T cell receptor delta chains below, sequenced in a study of gamma-delta T cells after stem cell transplantation. TCRdb fed the RT-PCR reads into CATT to redo clone calling. This table holds some 2,800 delta-chain clones, roughly 2.8% found once. Input material: gamma-delta T cells. The receptor source for this set is a human donor. It is not recorded whose cells these are; they may come from a transplant donor.

Concerning this clone itself: TCRdb has a much larger clone's protein, which differs at residue 8 from the translation of this DNA, likely because of a read error; what is shown is the protein translated from the DNA. The J gene is TRDJ1, the V gene TRDV2; 7 bases map to TRDD3. Germline V CDR1 and CDR2: GEAIGNYY, EKD. V was pared by 2 bases and J by 2 bases, with 10 bases of the junction left unmatched. The CDR3 consists of 16 residues. The chain's CDR3 is CACDNLGATRTDKLIF. CDR3 bases: TGTGCCTGTGACAATCTGGGGGCTACGCGTACCGATAAACTCATCTTT.

This clone was seen more than once but under ten times. This is likely an artifact of a read error, given a far larger clone one base away. The identical CDR3 is also encoded by other nucleotide sequences in the sample. The chain couples TRDV2 to TRDJ1; 7 nucleotides line up with TRDD3. Germline CDR1 and CDR2: GEAIGNYY and EKD. The V gene end was trimmed by 0 bases and the J gene end by 3 bases; junction bases not matched to a gene: 18. CDR3 length: 19 amino acids. CDR3 loop: CACDTVRGILSTWADKLIF. The CDR3 DNA reads as TGTGCCTGTGACACCGTAAGGGGGATCCTTTCAACTTGGGCCGATAAACTCATCTTT.

This sequence joins TRDV2 and TRDJ1; no reliable D call. Trimming left V 1 base short and J 1 base short, with 9 bases between. The CDR3 covers 14 residues. Per the germline V gene, CDR1 is GEAIGNYY and CDR2 is EKD. DNA for the CDR3: TGTGCCTGTGACACTGTACTCTCCACCGATAAACTCATCTTT. The encoded protein is CACDTVLSTDKLIF.

This clone is deemed medium-sized. The likely explanation is a read error, given a far larger clone one base away. J is TRDJ1 and V is TRDV2; the match to TRDD3 covers 10 bases. Germline values: CDR1 GEAIGNYY, CDR2 EKD. CDR3 length: 18 residues. The V gene end was trimmed by 0 bases and the J gene end by 1 base; junction bases not matched to a gene: 10. The CDR3 reads CACDTPHRTGGSTDKLIF. DNA of the CDR3: TGTGCCTGTGACACCCCCCACCGTACTGGGGGATCCACCGATAAACTCATCTTT.

Notes on this clone: This DNA's translation and the protein TCRdb lists, from a much larger clone, do not match at residue 10, likely due to a read error; the protein shown is translated from the DNA. V and J are TRDV2 and TRDJ1; 11 bases are shared with TRDD3. This CDR3 is 16 amino acids long. Trimming removed 2 bases from V and 1 base from J; junction bases left unmatched: 5. In germline, CDR1 is GEAIGNYY, CDR2 EKD. For the CDR3, the DNA is TGTGCCTGTGACAAGTTGGGGGATACGAGCACCGATAAACTCATCTTT. Its translation: CACDKLGDTSTDKLIF.

This clone was detected a few times. The protein TCRdb lists belongs to a much larger clone and differs from this DNA's translation at residue 10, which points to a read error; the protein shown is made from the DNA. V gene TRDV2 combines with J gene TRDJ1; perhaps TRDD3 as D (6 bases). The CDR3 is made up of 17 amino acids. V lost 0 bases, J lost 0 bases, and 16 bases lay in between. Looked up from germline, CDR1 is GEAIGNYY and CDR2 is EKD. CDR3: CACDTLLGPPNTDKLIF. CDR3 coding DNA: TGTGCCTGTGACACCCTACTGGGTCCTCCCAACACCGATAAACTCATCTTT.

This clone is medium-sized within its sample. Other DNA sequences in the same sample also yield this CDR3. This chain links TRDV2 with TRDJ1; 7 bases map to TRDD3. Germline CDR1 is GEAIGNYY and CDR2 is EKD. V gave up 0 bases and J gave up 0 bases; unmatched junction bases: 18. This CDR3 comprises 20 residues. This CDR3 is CACDTLVGESSPSYTDKLIF. The CDR3 region has the DNA TGTGCCTGTGACACCCTAGTGGGGGAGTCCAGTCCCTCGTACACCGATAAACTCATCTTT.

This clone was counted between two and nine times. J is TRDJ1 and V is TRDV2; TRDD2 aligns across 9 bases. The CDR3 loop spans 19 amino acids. The junction had 17 bases not matched to a gene; V was cut back by 0 bases and J by 4 bases. Germline CDR1 reads GEAIGNYY; CDR2 reads EKD. The DNA for the CDR3 is TGTGCCTGTGACACCCACCTTCCTACAATCCGTGGGGACTACGATAAACTCATCTTT. Its translation: CACDTHLPTIRGDYDKLIF.

This clone is termed medium-sized. The chain joins TRDV2 to TRDJ1; 12 nucleotides align to TRDD3. This CDR3 is built from 16 residues. The V segment lost 0 bases and the J segment 4 bases; nucleotides outside the gene matches: 5. Per the germline V gene, CDR1 is GEAIGNYY and CDR2 is EKD. CDR3: CACDTVWGIRNDKLIF. The CDR3 DNA is TGTGCCTGTGACACCGTCTGGGGGATACGAAACGATAAACTCATCTTT.

This clone turned up a few times. This may be a read error: a much more frequent sequence differs by one nucleotide. Distinct nucleotide sequences in the sample also encode this CDR3. V gene TRDV2 combines with J gene TRDJ1; the match to TRDD3 covers 11 bases. The CDR3 runs to 17 residues. CDR1 GEAIGNYY and CDR2 EKD come from the germline V gene. Trimming took 7 bases from V and 1 from J; bases not matched to a gene: 13. The CDR3 DNA reads TGTGCCTGCGACGCTCTGGGGGATACTCAGAGCACCGATAAACTCATCTTT. This encodes CACDALGDTQSTDKLIF.

This clone is termed medium-sized. It may be a read error: a sequence one base away is much more abundant. This chain links TRDV2 with TRDJ1; D possibly corresponds to TRDD3 (6 bases). The length of the CDR3 is 15 residues. From germline, CDR1 is GEAIGNYY and CDR2 EKD. V lost 3 bases to trimming and J lost 0 bases, with 13 bases between them. CDR3 protein: CACDSLGAYTDKLIF. CDR3 DNA: TGTGCCTGTGACTCGTTGGGGGCGTACACCGATAAACTCATCTTT.